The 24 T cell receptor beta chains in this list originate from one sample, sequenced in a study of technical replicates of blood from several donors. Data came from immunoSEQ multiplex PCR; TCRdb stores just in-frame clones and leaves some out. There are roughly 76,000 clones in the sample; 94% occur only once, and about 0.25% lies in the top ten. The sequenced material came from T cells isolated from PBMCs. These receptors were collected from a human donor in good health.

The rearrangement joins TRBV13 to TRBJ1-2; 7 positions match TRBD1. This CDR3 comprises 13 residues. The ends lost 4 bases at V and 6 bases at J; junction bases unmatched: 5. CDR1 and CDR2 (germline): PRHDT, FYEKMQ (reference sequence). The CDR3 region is CASSYRGPDGYTF. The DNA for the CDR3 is TGTGCCAGCAGCTACAGGGGCCCTGATGGCTACACCTTC.

This CDR3 is CAWKGMANYGYTF. The CDR3 DNA follows: TGTGCCTGGAAGGGGATGGCTAACTATGGCTACACCTTC. The chain uses TRBV30 and TRBJ1-2; maybe TRBD1 (5 bases). CDR3 length: 13 amino acids. V was clipped by 4 bases and J by 0 bases, with 9 bases between them. The germline V gene encodes CDR1 GTSNPN and CDR2 SVGIG (reference sequence).

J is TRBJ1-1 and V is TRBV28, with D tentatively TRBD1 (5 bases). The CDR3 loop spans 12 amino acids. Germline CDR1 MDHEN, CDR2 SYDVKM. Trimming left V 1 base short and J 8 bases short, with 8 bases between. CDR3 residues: CASSLLRTEAFF. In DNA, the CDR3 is TGTGCCAGCAGTTTATTGCGGACAGAAGCTTTCTTT.

CDR3 loop: CASSLGGVDGYTF. The DNA of the CDR3 is TGCGCCAGCAGCTTGGGGGGAGTGGATGGCTACACCTTC. This chain links TRBV5-1 with TRBJ1-2; the D is unclear. The CDR3 extends over 13 amino acids. The germline V gene has CDR1 SGHRS and CDR2 YFSETQ. V was pared by 0 bases and J by 6 bases, with 9 bases between.

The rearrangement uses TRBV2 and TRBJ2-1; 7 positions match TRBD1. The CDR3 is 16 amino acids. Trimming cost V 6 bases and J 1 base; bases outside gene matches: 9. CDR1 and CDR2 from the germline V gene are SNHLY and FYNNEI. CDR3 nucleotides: TGTGCCAGCAGCGAAACTCCGGGACAGTCCTACAATGAGCAGTTCTTC. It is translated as CASSETPGQSYNEQFF.

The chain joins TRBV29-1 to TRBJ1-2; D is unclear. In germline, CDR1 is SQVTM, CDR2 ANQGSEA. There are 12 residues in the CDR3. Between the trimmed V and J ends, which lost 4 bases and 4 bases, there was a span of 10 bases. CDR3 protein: CSVARESYGYTF. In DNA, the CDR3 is TGCAGCGTTGCGAGGGAGAGCTATGGCTACACCTTC. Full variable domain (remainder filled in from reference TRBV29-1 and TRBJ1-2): SAVISQKPSRDICQRGTSLTIQCQVDSQVTMMFWYRQQPGQSLTLIATANQGSEATYESGFVIDKFPISRPNLTFSTLTVSNMSPEDSSIYLCSVARESYGYTFGSGTRLTVV.

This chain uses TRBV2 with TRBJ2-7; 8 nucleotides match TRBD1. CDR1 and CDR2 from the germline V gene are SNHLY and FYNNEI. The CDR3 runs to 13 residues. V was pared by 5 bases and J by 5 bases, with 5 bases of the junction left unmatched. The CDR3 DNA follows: TGTGCCAGCAGTCGACAGGGGTTCGACGAGCAGTACTTC. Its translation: CASSRQGFDEQYF.

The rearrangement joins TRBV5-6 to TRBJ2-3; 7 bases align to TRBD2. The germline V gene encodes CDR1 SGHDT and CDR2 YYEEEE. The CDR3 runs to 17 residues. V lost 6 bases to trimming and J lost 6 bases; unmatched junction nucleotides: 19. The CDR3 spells CASTFFFWREGGDTQYF. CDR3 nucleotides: TGTGCCAGCACCTTCTTTTTTTGGAGGGAGGGAGGGGATACGCAGTATTTT.

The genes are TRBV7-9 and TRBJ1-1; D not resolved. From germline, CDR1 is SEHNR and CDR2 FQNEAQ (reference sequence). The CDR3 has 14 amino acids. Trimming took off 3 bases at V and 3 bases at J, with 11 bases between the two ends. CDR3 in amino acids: CASSFGNSHTEAFF. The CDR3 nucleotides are TGTGCCAGCAGCTTCGGGAATTCTCACACTGAAGCTTTCTTT.

The CDR3 nucleotides read TGTGCCAGCACCAGATTGACAGGGGGTAACACTGAAGCTTTCTTT. Its protein is CASTRLTGGNTEAFF. The rearrangement uses TRBV6-5 and TRBJ1-1; TRBD1 aligns across 9 bases. The CDR3 has 15 residues. Germline-derived CDR1 and CDR2 are MNHEY and SVGAGI. J was trimmed by 2 bases and V by 7 bases; bases with no gene match: 8.

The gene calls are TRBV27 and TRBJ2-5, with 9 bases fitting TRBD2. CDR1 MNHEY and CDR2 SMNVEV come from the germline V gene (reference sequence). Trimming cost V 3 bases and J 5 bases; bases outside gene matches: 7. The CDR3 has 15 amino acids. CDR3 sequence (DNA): TGTGCCAGCAGTTTGTGGCTAGCGGGAAGGGAGACCCAGTACTTC. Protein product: CASSLWLAGRETQYF.

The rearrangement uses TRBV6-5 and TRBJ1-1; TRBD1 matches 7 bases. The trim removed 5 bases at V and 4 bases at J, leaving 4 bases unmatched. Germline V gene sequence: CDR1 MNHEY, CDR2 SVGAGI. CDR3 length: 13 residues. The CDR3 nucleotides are TGTGCCAGCAGTACTCAGGGGGTCACTGAAGCTTTCTTT. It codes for CASSTQGVTEAFF.

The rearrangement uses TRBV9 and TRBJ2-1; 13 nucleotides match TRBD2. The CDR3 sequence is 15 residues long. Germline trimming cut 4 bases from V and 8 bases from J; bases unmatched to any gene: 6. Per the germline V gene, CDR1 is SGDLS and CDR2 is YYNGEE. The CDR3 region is CASSPRLAGGDEQFF. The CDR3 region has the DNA TGTGCCAGCAGCCCGCGACTAGCGGGGGGAGATGAGCAGTTCTTC.

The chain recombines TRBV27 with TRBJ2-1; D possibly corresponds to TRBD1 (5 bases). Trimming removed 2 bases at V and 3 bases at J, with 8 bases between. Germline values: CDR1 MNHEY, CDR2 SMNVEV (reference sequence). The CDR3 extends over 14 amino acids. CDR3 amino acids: CASSLGADYNEQFF. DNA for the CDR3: TGTGCCAGCAGTTTAGGGGCCGACTACAATGAGCAGTTCTTC.

CDR3 in DNA: TGCGCCAGCAGTCCTCATAGGCGGGCCCCTGAAGCTTTCTTT. Translated: CASSPHRRAPEAFF. The V and J genes are TRBV23-1 and TRBJ1-1, with D unclear. TRBV23-1 is an open reading frame whose function is uncertain. CDR3 size: 14 residues. Trimming shortened V by 4 bases and J by 6 bases, and 15 bases separated the two germline ends.

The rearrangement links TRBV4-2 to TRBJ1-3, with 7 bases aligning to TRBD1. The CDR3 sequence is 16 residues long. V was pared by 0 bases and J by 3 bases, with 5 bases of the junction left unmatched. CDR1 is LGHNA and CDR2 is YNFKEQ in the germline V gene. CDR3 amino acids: CASSQEVRGHGNTIYF. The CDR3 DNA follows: TGTGCCAGCAGCCAAGAAGTGAGGGGGCATGGAAACACCATATATTTT.

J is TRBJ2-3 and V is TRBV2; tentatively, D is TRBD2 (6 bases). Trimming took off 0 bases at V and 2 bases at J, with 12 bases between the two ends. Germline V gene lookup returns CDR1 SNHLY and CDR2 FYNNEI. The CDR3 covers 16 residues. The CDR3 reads CASSEAEGPPTDTQYF. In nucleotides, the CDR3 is TGTGCCAGCAGTGAAGCGGAGGGACCCCCCACAGATACGCAGTATTTT.

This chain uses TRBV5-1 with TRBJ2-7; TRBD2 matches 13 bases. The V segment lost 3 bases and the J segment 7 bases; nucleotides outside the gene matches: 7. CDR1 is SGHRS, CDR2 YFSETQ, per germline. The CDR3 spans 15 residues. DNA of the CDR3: TGCGCCAGCAGCTGGGGGGGGACTAGCGGGGCGGAGCAGTACTTC. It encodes CASSWGGTSGAEQYF.

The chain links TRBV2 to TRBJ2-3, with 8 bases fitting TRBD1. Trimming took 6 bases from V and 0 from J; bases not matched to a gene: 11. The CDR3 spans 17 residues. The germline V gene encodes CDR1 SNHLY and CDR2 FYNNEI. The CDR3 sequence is CASSTGTGKPSTDTQYF. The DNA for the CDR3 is TGTGCCAGCAGCACCGGGACAGGCAAGCCTAGCACAGATACGCAGTATTTT.

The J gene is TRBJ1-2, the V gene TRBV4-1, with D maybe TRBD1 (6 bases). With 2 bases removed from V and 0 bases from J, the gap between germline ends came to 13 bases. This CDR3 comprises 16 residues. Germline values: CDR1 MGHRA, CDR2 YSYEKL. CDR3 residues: CASSQFTGTTNYGYTF. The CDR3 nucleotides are TGCGCCAGCAGCCAATTCACAGGGACCACTAACTATGGCTACACCTTC.

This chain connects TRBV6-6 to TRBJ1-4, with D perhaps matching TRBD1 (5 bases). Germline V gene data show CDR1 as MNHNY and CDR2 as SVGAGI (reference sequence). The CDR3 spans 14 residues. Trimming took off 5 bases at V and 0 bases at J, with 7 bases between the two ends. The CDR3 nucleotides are TGTGCCAGCAGTAAGGGGACAACTAATGAAAAACTGTTTTTT. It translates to CASSKGTTNEKLFF.

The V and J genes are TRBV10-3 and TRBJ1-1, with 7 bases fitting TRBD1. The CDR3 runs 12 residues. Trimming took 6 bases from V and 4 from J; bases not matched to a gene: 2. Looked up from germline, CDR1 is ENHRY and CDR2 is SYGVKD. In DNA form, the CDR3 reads TGTGCCATCAGGGCAGGGGGCACTGAAGCTTTCTTT. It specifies CAIRAGGTEAFF.

The CDR3 nucleotides read TGTGCCAGCAGAGTATTGACAGGGAACACCGGGGAGCTGTTTTTT. This codes for CASRVLTGNTGELFF. This chain joins TRBV2 and TRBJ2-2; a weak D match, TRBD1 (6 bases). Trimming removed 6 bases from V and 1 base from J, with 12 bases in between. CDR1 and CDR2 from the germline V gene are SNHLY and FYNNEI. This CDR3 is built from 15 residues.

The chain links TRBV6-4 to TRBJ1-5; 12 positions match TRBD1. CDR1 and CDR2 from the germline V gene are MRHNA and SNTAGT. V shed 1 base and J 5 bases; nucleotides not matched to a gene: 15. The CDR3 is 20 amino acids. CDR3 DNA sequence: TGTGCCAGCAGTGACTGGGACAGGGGGCCCGATCCAACGGTTTATCAGCCCCAGCATTTT. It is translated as CASSDWDRGPDPTVYQPQHF.